This T cell receptor (beta chain) was sequenced during a study of tumor-infiltrating lymphocytes in primary liver carcinoma (dated by TCRdb to the late 2010s). Study-level background: Between late 2015 and March 2016, a few patients in China with histopathologically diagnosed primary liver carcinoma had their tumors surgically resected. The five patients had tumors staged T1-T3 N0M0, with maximum diameters ranging from about 4.2 to 11 cm. A total of about 35 specimens from 5 patients, comprising 25 or so tumor regions, 5 adjacent noncancerous liver tissues and 5 peripheral blood samples, were covered by TCRbeta repertoire sequencing. The study combined TCRbeta repertoire sequencing, expression microarrays and whole-exome sequencing across five regions of each liver tumor, with adjacent normal tissue and blood. Repertoires from technical replicates were highly reproducible, with mean shared-clone rates roughly 0.86 and correlation coefficients above 0.95. Roughly 3.5 to 8 million productive TCRbeta reads were obtained per sample, and no significant difference in read depth was found between tissue types. Hepatocellular carcinoma (four) or combined HCC and intrahepatic cholangiocarcinoma (one) was present in the five patients, who were three men and two women aged 30 to 69 years.

Notes on this clonotype: Its antigen is still unknown. One junction end disagrees with the germline gene, perhaps due to a read error.

A constant-region primer and ProtoScript II reverse transcriptase were used to reverse-transcribe TCRbeta-specific cDNA from around 480 ng total RNA. Three nested multiplex PCR rounds, following a slightly modified ARM-PCR procedure, were used to build the TCRbeta libraries. The first two PCR rounds used multiplex TRBV1-TRBV30 forward primers with a Cbeta reverse primer, each for about 10 cycles. A final 25-cycle PCR with Deep VentR polymerase added sample barcodes and Illumina adapters. Before sequencing, amplicons of 200-500 bp were gel-purified using a QIAquick gel extraction kit. An Illumina HiSeq 2500 was used to sequence the TCRbeta amplicons with 250-bp paired-end reads. In the original analysis: Reads were quality-trimmed with Trimmomatic v0.33, and paired reads were merged with FLASH v1.2.11 to recover full CDR3 sequences. MiGEC v1.2.1b assigned V, D and J germline segments to the rearranged TCRbeta sequences. Clonotype statistics and Shannon-Wiener diversity indices were computed with VDJtools v1.0.0. To reduce sampling bias, subsequent analyses other than the diversity analysis used only the 250 most abundant clonotypes in each sample. Starting from the raw public reads, TCRdb applied fastp trimming at Q25, assembled clones with MiXCR and retained in-frame beta chains. A single entry per CDR3 protein holds the most common genes and DNA from its merged rows. The V and J calls, along with clone size, are taken from TCRdb and not from the paper's own processing. A total of just over 300,000 distinct CDR3 sequences appear in this sample, roughly 60% of them only once. The ten largest account for about a sixth of the sample.

The full study reports these points: Only the TCR beta chain was sequenced, so true repertoire diversity is likely underestimated because unpaired alpha chains were not captured. Since the samples were bulk and unsorted, there was no way to compare CD4+ and CD8+ T cell repertoires. A significantly larger repertoire fraction was made up by the top 250 clones in tumors than in blood (p = 0.039). Repertoire overlap was found to be higher between tumor regions (mean roughly 36%) than between tumor-adjacent (around 17%) or tumor-blood (about 15%) pairs, consistent with antigen-driven expansion. The study included only 4 to 6 patients, and the authors note findings should be validated in a larger study.

CDR1 SGHTS and CDR2 YDEGEE are derived from the germline V gene. The CDR3 has 15 amino acids, counting the end cysteine and phenylalanine. Of the read, only the CDR3 DNA is kept; its 45 bases are in frame from base 1. Blood RNA was extracted from unsorted whole blood with TRIzol reagent; germline DNA came from the DNeasy Blood & Tissue kit. Patients had chronic HBV infection and were treatment-naive at sampling. Around 3.6 milliliters of peripheral blood were collected into K2EDTA tubes before surgery. This sequence originates from a woman in her 30s with primary liver carcinoma and hepatitis B virus infection. The specimen was peripheral blood. The V gene is TRBV5-8 and the J gene is TRBJ2-7, and TRBD2 matches 9 of the central bases. The nucleotide sequence is given as TGTGCCATCAGCTTCCATCTAGCGGGACTGTACGAGCAGTACTTC. Translation gives CAISFHLAGLYEQYF.